Below, 25 T cell receptor beta chains from the same sample are listed, as sequenced in a study of regulatory T cells in long-lasting Graves disease. Researchers made TCR beta libraries by using iRepertoire HTBI primers and running Arm-PCR on CDR3 regions. TCRdb reprocessed the multiplex PCR reads with MiXCR, giving one entry per CDR3 protein. This sample has over 450,000 distinct CDR3 sequences, with 20% to 25% found just once. As for time point: persistent/refractory GD, antithyroid drugs over 5 years with positive TRAb. From PBMCs, RNA was extracted and then used to make the TCR library. This sample comprised peripheral blood mononuclear cells (PBMCs), obtained when the disease was refractory, from a patient treated with antithyroid drugs. The origin of the receptors is a female donor with Graves disease.

This clonotype was counted between two and nine times. The chain has TRBV24-1 and TRBJ2-1; maybe TRBD2 (6 bases). The CDR3 extends over 16 amino acids. V was shortened by 4 bases and J by 0 bases, with 12 bases between the two germline ends. CDR1 is KGHDR, CDR2 SFDVKD, per germline. The CDR3 DNA reads TGTGCCACCAGTGACAATCTAGCGCGCTCCTACAATGAGCAGTTCTTC. This translates into CATSDNLARSYNEQFF.

The chain recombines TRBV4-2 with TRBJ1-5; no clear D gene. V shed 0 bases and J shed 6 bases, with 6 bases lying between them. CDR3 length: 13 amino acids. The V gene's germline CDR1 is LGHNA and CDR2 YNFKEQ. This CDR3 reads CASSQEETQPQHF. CDR3 in DNA: TGTGCCAGCAGCCAAGAGGAGACTCAGCCCCAGCATTTT.

V and J are TRBV6-2 or TRBV6-3 and TRBJ2-6, with a possible D match to TRBD2 (5 bases). Germline lookup yields CDR1 MNHEY and CDR2 SVGEGT. Trimming removed 5 bases from V and 1 base from J, with 12 bases in between. The CDR3 has 16 residues. The CDR3 DNA sequence: TGTGCCAGCAGTGCCCGGACTCCTTCTGGGGCCAACGTCCTGACTTTC. Residues: CASSARTPSGANVLTF.

The sample holds a few counts of this clonotype. V usage is TRBV5-1 and J usage is TRBJ2-7; a possible D gene is TRBD1 (6 bases). CDR1 is SGHRS and CDR2 is YFSETQ in the germline V gene. The ends were cut back, 9 bases at V and 7 bases at J, with 14 bases in the middle. The CDR3 is made up of 11 amino acids. The CDR3 is CATTDSGEQYF. Written as DNA, the CDR3 is TGCGCCACCACGGACAGTGGGGAGCAGTACTTC.

The table lists this clonotype with a few counts. V is TRBV19 and J is TRBJ1-5; 7 bases agree with TRBD1. CDR1 LNHDA and CDR2 SQIVND come from the germline V gene (reference sequence). J was trimmed by 4 bases and V by 6 bases; bases with no gene match: 6. The CDR3 length is 14 residues. For the CDR3, the DNA is TGTGCCAGTAGCGGGACAGATACAAATCAGCCCCAGCATTTT. Translation gives CASSGTDTNQPQHF.

This clonotype occurred many times. The CDR3: CAISWGQDTEAFF. The DNA of the CDR3 is TGTGCCATCAGCTGGGGGCAAGACACTGAAGCTTTCTTT. The V gene is TRBV6-1, the J gene TRBJ1-1; D may be TRBD1 (6 bases). V was shortened by 10 bases and J by 3 bases, with 15 bases between the two germline ends. This CDR3 has 13 amino acids. Germline V lookup: CDR1 MNHNS, CDR2 SASEGT.

The gene calls are TRBV12-3 or TRBV12-4 and TRBJ2-1, with 7 positions matching TRBD1. The ends lost 1 base at V and 0 bases at J; junction bases unmatched: 6. The CDR3 length is 17 residues. CDR3 nucleotide sequence: TGTGCCAGCAGTTTAGGCTTGGCAGGGGGCTCCTACAATGAGCAGTTCTTC. This codes for CASSLGLAGGSYNEQFF.

This clonotype has ten or more counts. V is TRBV7-9 and J is TRBJ2-5, with D uncertain. Germline assignment: CDR1 SEHNR and CDR2 FQNEAQ (reference sequence). This CDR3 is 14 amino acids long. V was pared by 6 bases and J by 0 bases, with 11 bases between. The CDR3 bases are TGTGCCAGCAGACCACTTAAGTACCAAGAGACCCAGTACTTC. Its protein is CASRPLKYQETQYF.

The rearrangement joins TRBV30 to TRBJ2-7, with 8 bases matching TRBD1. The CDR3 runs to 14 residues. Germline V gene sequence: CDR1 GTSNPN, CDR2 SVGIG (reference sequence). The CDR3 protein is CAGRGGQEFYEQYF. The DNA of the CDR3 is TGTGCTGGGCGTGGGGGACAGGAATTTTACGAGCAGTACTTC.

In this sample, this clonotype turned up a few times. The chain recombines TRBV28 with TRBJ2-4, with D unclear. The CDR3 contains 16 residues. With 2 bases removed from V and 8 bases from J, the gap between germline ends came to 19 bases. CDR1 is MDHEN and CDR2 is SYDVKM in the germline V gene. The CDR3 reads CASSLPPGPTQDIQYF. DNA of the CDR3: TGTGCCAGCAGTTTACCTCCGGGTCCTACCCAGGACATTCAGTACTTC.

At least ten counts were recorded for this clonotype. The chain carries TRBV6-1 and TRBJ2-5; 12 nucleotides align to TRBD2. The CDR3 sequence is 13 residues long. Per germline, CDR1 MNHNS and CDR2 SASEGT. With 10 bases clipped from V and 5 bases from J, the junction kept 5 bases outside the gene matches. The CDR3 coding sequence is TGTGCCACAGAACTAGCGGGAGGTGAGACCCAGTACTTC. Translation gives CATELAGGETQYF.

This clonotype was seen a handful of times. The chain combines TRBV11-2 with TRBJ2-3; perhaps D is TRBD1 or TRBD2 (5 bases each). Germline values: CDR1 SGHAT, CDR2 FQNNGV. CDR3 length: 13 amino acids. The V end lost 7 bases, the J end lost 5 bases, and 13 bases lay between the germline ends. CDR3 coding DNA: TGTGCCAGCAACCGGGACCGGAGAGATACGCAGTATTTT. It yields the protein CASNRDRRDTQYF.

In its sample, this clonotype was seen many times. The V and J genes are TRBV7-3 and TRBJ1-1, with D tentatively TRBD1 (5 bases). V lost 7 bases to trimming and J lost 1 base, with 19 bases between them. CDR1 SGHTA and CDR2 FQGTGA come from the germline V gene. CDR3 length: 16 amino acids. The CDR3 region has the DNA TGTGCCAGCAACCCACGGACACTCCGCGGGAACACTGAAGCTTTCTTT. The encoded protein is CASNPRTLRGNTEAFF. Supplemented by reference TRBV7-3 and TRBJ1-1, the full variable domain reads GAGVSQTPSNKVTEKGKYVELRCDPISGHTALYWYRQSLGQGPEFLIYFQGTGAADDSGLPNDRFFAVRPEGSVSTLKIQRTERGDSAVYLCASNPRTLRGNTEAFFGQGTRLTVV.

The V and J genes are TRBV20-1 and TRBJ2-3; a possible D gene is TRBD2 (5 bases). Trimming stripped 3 bases from V and 0 bases from J, with 16 bases between. In germline, CDR1 is DFQATT, CDR2 SNEGSKA (reference sequence). The CDR3 consists of 16 residues. CDR3 region: CSASGLLATSTDTQYF. The CDR3 DNA is TGCAGTGCTAGTGGCCTTCTAGCTACTAGCACAGATACGCAGTATTTT.

Ten or more counts support this clonotype. The V call is TRBV28, the J call TRBJ2-7; unclear D gene. CDR1 is MDHEN, CDR2 SYDVKM, per germline. This CDR3 region has 12 residues. The germline V and J ends were trimmed by 5 bases and 6 bases, with 11 bases remaining between them. CDR3 in amino acids: CASSPPSPEQYF. The CDR3 bases are TGTGCCAGCAGTCCCCCTTCCCCCGAGCAGTACTTC.

Concerning this clonotype itself: An end of the junction does not agree with germline; a read error may underlie this. The chain uses TRBV20-1 and TRBJ2-7; the match to TRBD1 covers 9 bases. Germline lookup yields CDR1 DFQATT and CDR2 SNEGSKA (reference sequence). The CDR3 has 14 amino acids. CDR3 in DNA: TGCAGTGCGAGAGACAGGGGGGTATTCAACGAGCAGTACTTC. It specifies CSARDRGVFNEQYF.

This clonotype has ten or more counts. This chain uses TRBV30 with TRBJ1-1; the match to TRBD1 covers 7 bases. Germline lookup yields CDR1 GTSNPN and CDR2 SVGIG (reference sequence). V gave up 2 bases and J gave up 3 bases; unmatched junction bases: 3. This CDR3 is built from 13 residues. In nucleotides, the CDR3 is TGTGCCTGGAGTTCCGACAGGGACACTGAAGCTTTCTTT. It encodes CAWSSDRDTEAFF.

The V and J genes are TRBV7-8 and TRBJ2-7; the D call may be TRBD1 or TRBD2 (5 bases each). The CDR3 length is 13 residues. The germline CDR1 and CDR2 sequences are SGHVS and FQNEAQ. V shed 5 bases and J shed 5 bases, with 13 bases lying between them. The CDR3 nucleotides are TGTGCCAGCAGCCAAGATAGGGACGACGAGCAGTACTTC. Amino acids: CASSQDRDDEQYF.

This clonotype was counted a single time. The V gene is TRBV24-1, the J gene TRBJ2-1, with 7 bases that match TRBD2. V lost 4 bases to trimming and J lost 2 bases; unmatched junction nucleotides: 7. CDR3 length: 16 residues. Germline V CDR1 and CDR2: KGHDR, SFDVKD. CDR3 sequence: CATSDPGGGAYNEQFF. CDR3 nucleotide sequence: TGTGCCACCAGTGACCCGGGAGGCGGAGCCTACAATGAGCAGTTCTTC.

This clonotype showed up many times. The V gene is TRBV2, the J gene TRBJ2-7, with 9 bases identical to TRBD2. The CDR3 is 15 amino acids. Losses at the gene ends were 2 bases for V and 4 bases for J; bases not matched to a gene: 6. Germline lookup yields CDR1 SNHLY and CDR2 FYNNEI. The CDR3: CASSELAGLVYEQYF. The DNA of the CDR3 is TGTGCCAGCAGTGAACTAGCGGGGTTGGTTTACGAGCAGTACTTC.

This clonotype was recorded at least ten times. The chain couples TRBV7-9 to TRBJ1-6, with D uncertain. Deletions cut 5 bases from V and 10 bases from J, with 12 bases between. The CDR3 covers 13 residues. In germline, CDR1 is SEHNR, CDR2 FQNEAQ (reference sequence). The CDR3 DNA reads as TGTGCCAGCAGCCCACGCGAGGTCTCACCCCTCCACTTT. Amino acid sequence: CASSPREVSPLHF.

This clonotype was detected ten times or more. V gene TRBV12-3 or TRBV12-4 combines with J gene TRBJ2-5, with 7 bases that match TRBD1. With V trimmed by 6 bases and J by 5 bases, 9 bases remained unmatched. This CDR3 spans 14 amino acids. The CDR3, as DNA: TGTGCCAGCAGCTCAACAGGGGACGGGGAGACCCAGTACTTC. Its translation is CASSSTGDGETQYF.

This clonotype was picked up a small number of times. The chain combines TRBV6-1 with TRBJ2-6; 10 nucleotides agree with TRBD1. Looked up from germline, CDR1 is MNHNS and CDR2 is SASEGT. The CDR3 has 22 amino acids. The V segment lost 7 bases and the J segment 4 bases; nucleotides outside the gene matches: 25. The CDR3: CASISPIYLDRGPSGGANVLTF. CDR3 in DNA: TGTGCCAGCATCTCCCCCATATACCTCGACAGGGGGCCTTCTGGGGGGGCCAACGTCCTGACTTTC.

This clonotype turned up a few times. The chain uses TRBV27 and TRBJ2-3, with a tentative D call TRBD1 (5 bases). This CDR3 is built from 12 residues. V gave up 2 bases and J gave up 8 bases, with 8 bases separating them. Germline V gene lookup returns CDR1 MNHEY and CDR2 SMNVEV (reference sequence). In DNA, the CDR3 is TGTGCCAGCAGTTTAGGGGCAGGTACGCAGTATTTT. It is translated as CASSLGAGTQYF.

The table lists this clonotype with a few counts. The J gene is TRBJ2-3, the V gene TRBV30; no clear D. The ends were cut back, 0 bases at V and 4 bases at J, with 5 bases in the middle. The CDR3 has 12 amino acids. Germline assignment: CDR1 GTSNPN and CDR2 SVGIG (reference sequence). The CDR3 DNA is TGTGCCTGGAGTGTATCATCAGATACGCAGTATTTT. Amino acid sequence: CAWSVSSDTQYF.